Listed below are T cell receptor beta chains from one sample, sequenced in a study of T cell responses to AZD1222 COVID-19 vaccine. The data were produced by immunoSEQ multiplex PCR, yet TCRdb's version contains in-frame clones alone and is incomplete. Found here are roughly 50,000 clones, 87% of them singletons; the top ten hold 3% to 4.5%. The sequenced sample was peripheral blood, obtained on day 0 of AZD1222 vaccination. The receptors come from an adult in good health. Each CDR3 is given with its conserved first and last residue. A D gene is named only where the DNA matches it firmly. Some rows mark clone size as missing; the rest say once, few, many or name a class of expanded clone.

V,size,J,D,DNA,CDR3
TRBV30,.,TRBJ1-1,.,TGTGCCTGGAGTGTATTTCCCTCGGGTGAAGCTTTCTTT,CAWSVFPSGEAFF
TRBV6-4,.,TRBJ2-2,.,TGTGCCAGCAGTGCGGGGGACACCGGGGAGCTGTTTTTT,CASSAGDTGELFF
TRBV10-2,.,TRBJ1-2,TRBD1,TGCGCCAGCAGTGATATCGACAGGGGGAATGGCTACACCTTC,CASSDIDRGNGYTF
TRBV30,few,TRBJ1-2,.,TGTGCCTGGAGTGTACCAAGGAGAAACCCGGATGGCTACACCTTC,CAWSVPRRNPDGYTF
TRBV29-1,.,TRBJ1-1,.,TGCAGCGTTGGGTGGGCGGCGAACACTGAAGCTTTCTTT,CSVGWAANTEAFF
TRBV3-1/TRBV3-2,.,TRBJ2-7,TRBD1,TGTGCCAGCAGCCCCCGGACAGGTTCCCGCGAGCAGTACTTC,CASSPRTGSREQYF
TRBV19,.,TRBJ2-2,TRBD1,TGTGCCAGTAGTGTCACAGGGGGCATCGGGGAGCTGTTTTTT,CASSVTGGIGELFF
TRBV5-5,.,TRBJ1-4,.,TGTGCCAGCAGCTTTACAGGAGGGAATGAAAAACTGTTTTTT,CASSFTGGNEKLFF
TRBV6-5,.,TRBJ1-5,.,TGTGCCAGCAGTTCCCCCGGGGGGAATAGCAATCAGCCCCAGCATTTT,CASSSPGGNSNQPQHF
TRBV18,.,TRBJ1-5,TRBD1,TGTGCCAGCTCTCGGGACAGGGTGCGGTATGGCAATCAGCCCCAGCATTTT,CASSRDRVRYGNQPQHF
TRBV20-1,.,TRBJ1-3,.,TGCAGTGCTAGTTCTGGAAACACCATATATTTT,CSASSGNTIYF
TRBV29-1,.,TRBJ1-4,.,TGCAGCGTTGACAGGGGAGAAGAAAAACTGTTTTTT,CSVDRGEEKLFF
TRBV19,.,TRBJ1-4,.,TGTGCCAGTAGCGAAAGGTTAGGTGAAAAACTGTTTTTT,CASSERLGEKLFF
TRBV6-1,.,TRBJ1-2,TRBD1,TGTGCCAGCAGTGAAAGGACAGGGTCTGGGGCTAACTATGGCTACACCTTC,CASSERTGSGANYGYTF
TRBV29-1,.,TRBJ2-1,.,TGCAGCGCGACCCACGAATACAATGAGCAGTTCTTC,CSATHEYNEQFF
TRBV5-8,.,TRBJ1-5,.,TGTGCCAGCGGGGCCGAAGGGGGGTATAGCAATCAGCCCCAGCATTTT,CASGAEGGYSNQPQHF
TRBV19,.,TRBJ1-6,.,TGTGCCAGCCGATCGGGGGGCGGTAATTCACCCCTCCACTTT,CASRSGGGNSPLHF
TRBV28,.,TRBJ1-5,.,TGTGCCAGCAGTTTCCACAGGGTTGGAGGTCAGCCCCAGCATTTT,CASSFHRVGGQPQHF
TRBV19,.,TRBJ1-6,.,TGTGCCAGTAGTATTTTGGGGCAGGCCCAATCACCCCTCCACTTT,CASSILGQAQSPLHF
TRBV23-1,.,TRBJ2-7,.,TGCGTCCTAGCCTACGAGCAGTACTTC,CVLAYEQYF
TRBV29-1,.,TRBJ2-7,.,TGCAGCGTTGGTAGGCGGGCCTCCACAACCTACGAGCAGTACTTC,CSVGRRASTTYEQYF
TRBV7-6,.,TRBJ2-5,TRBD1,TGTGCCAGCAGCTTGGGACAGGGAGAAGAGACCCAGTACTTC,CASSLGQGEETQYF
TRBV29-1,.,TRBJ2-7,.,TGCAGCGTTGAAGATCGAGGACGGGGGAGCTCCTACGAGCAGTACTTC,CSVEDRGRGSSYEQYF
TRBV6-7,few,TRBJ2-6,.,TGTGCCAGCAGCCGCCCCCCCAAGTCTGGGGCCAACGTCCTGACTTTC,CASSRPPKSGANVLTF
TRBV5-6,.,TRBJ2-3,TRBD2,TGTGCCAGCAGCTTACCCACTAGCGCCACAGATACGCAGTATTTT,CASSLPTSATDTQYF
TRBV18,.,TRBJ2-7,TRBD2,TGTGCCAGCTCACCACCGGCGGGGGACGTACGAAAGCAGTACTTC,CASSPPAGDVRKQYF
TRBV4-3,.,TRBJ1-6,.,TGCGCCAGCAGCCAAGATGGACTCCTCTCCTATAATTCACCCCTCCACTTT,CASSQDGLLSYNSPLHF
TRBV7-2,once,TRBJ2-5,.,TGTGCCAGCAGCTTAATAGCGGTGGGCCGAGAGACCCAGTACTTC,CASSLIAVGRETQYF
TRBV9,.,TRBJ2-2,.,TGTGCCAGCAGCGCCACCTTTAGCGACACCGGGGAGCTGTTTTTT,CASSATFSDTGELFF
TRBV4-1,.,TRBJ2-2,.,TGCGCCAGCAGCCATCGCGCCGGGACATCGAACACCGGGGAGCTGTTTTTT,CASSHRAGTSNTGELFF
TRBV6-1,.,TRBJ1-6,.,TGTGCCAGCAGTGATGAGGGACGCTCACCCCTCCACTTT,CASSDEGRSPLHF
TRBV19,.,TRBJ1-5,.,TGTGCCAGTAGTACAGGGGGCAATCAGCCCCAGCATTTT,CASSTGGNQPQHF
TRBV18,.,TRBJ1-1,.,TGTGCCAGCTCATCGAGAGAGGCAGGCTACACTGAAGCTTTCTTT,CASSSREAGYTEAFF
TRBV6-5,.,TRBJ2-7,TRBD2,TGTGCCAGCACCGTGGGGGGGAACTACGAGCAGTACTTC,CASTVGGNYEQYF
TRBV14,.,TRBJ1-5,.,TGTGCCAGCAGCCATCACGGTTACAATCAGCCCCAGCATTTT,CASSHHGYNQPQHF
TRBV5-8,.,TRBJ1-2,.,TGTGCCAGCAGCTCATTTGAGGGGAACGGCTACACCTTC,CASSSFEGNGYTF
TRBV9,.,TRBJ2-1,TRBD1,TGTGCCAGCAGCGTAGCTCCCCCGGGACAGGGGGCCGATGAGCAGTTCTTC,CASSVAPPGQGADEQFF
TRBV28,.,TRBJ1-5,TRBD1,TGTGCCAGCACCCCGACAGGGGCCAATCAGCCCCAGCATTTT,CASTPTGANQPQHF
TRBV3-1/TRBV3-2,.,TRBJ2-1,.,TGTGCCAGCAGCCAAAGTAGTATCTACAATGAGCAGTTCTTC,CASSQSSIYNEQFF
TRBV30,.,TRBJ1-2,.,TGTGCCTGGATCTCCGCCCGGGGCGCAGGCTACACCTTC,CAWISARGAGYTF
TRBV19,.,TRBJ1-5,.,TGTGCCAGTAGTATTGGGGTAAGCCAGCCCCAGCATTTT,CASSIGVSQPQHF
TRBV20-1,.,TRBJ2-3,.,TGCAGTGCTAGTGGGGGGCTACCAGGGGGACTAAGCACAGATACGCAGTATTTT,CSASGGLPGGLSTDTQYF